This T cell receptor beta chain was sequenced for a study of cytomegalovirus exposure and HLA in healthy donors listed by TCRdb under 2017. A note on the overall study: An earlier analysis of roughly 610 of the donors reported over 250 Gb of sequence data and 95 million to 130 million unique TCR beta sequences obtained from roughly 170 million T cells. The study was designed to test whether signatures of past pathogen exposure could be identified by cataloging public T cell receptors. Among roughly 400 genotyped donors of the cohort, an average of around 240,000 unique TCR beta nucleotide sequences was sequenced per donor, of which 15% to 20% were non-productive. Along with the approximately 650-subject first cohort, a separate validation cohort of over 90 different subjects was used. A handful of DR-DQ haplotypes were handled as single units for association and clustering because linkage in the cohort was strong. The study combined high-throughput TCR immunosequencing, statistical association of individual TCRs with disease status, and machine learning to predict cytomegalovirus infection status. An early release that covered roughly 600 HLA-typed donors contained approximately 300 gigabases of sequencing data and tens of millions of unique TCR sequences. A later genetic analysis used genome-wide SNP genotypes for about three fifths of the 666 donors, treating that subset as a discovery cohort. To decide whether each TCR beta V gene segment behaved as functional or pseudogenic, an earlier analysis of 587 of the donors relied on high-throughput TCR beta sequencing. Using immunosequencing, the study profiled T cell repertoires from roughly 650 subjects and related those repertoires to cytomegalovirus serostatus. HLA typing included class I and class II loci at four-digit resolution. Rather than using new phenotypic data, the later analysis identified candidate immune exposures from TCR beta sequences and from how often those sequences occurred across donors. Typing coverage varied by locus: roughly 629-640 donors for A, B, C, DRB1 and DQB1; under 550 for DQA1; some 610 for DPA1; roughly 450 for DPB1. Every repertoire in the discovery cohort had been generated on one and the same sequencing platform. The genetic ancestry cluster associated with self-reported Caucasian donors included about 81% of the roughly 390 genotyped donors. Donor age, sex, ethnicity and CMV serostatus were compiled together with the repertoire data. A later analysis re-examined previously published TCR beta repertoires from just over 650 donors and added high-resolution HLA genotyping to investigate patterns of TCR occurrence.

V and J lose 4 bases and 2 bases, and a span of 18 bases separates them. The germline V gene provides CDR1 MNHNS and CDR2 SASEGT. From the cysteine through the phenylalanine, the CDR3 covers 18 amino acids. Kept here is only the CDR3 DNA, which spans 54 bases and is read in frame from base 1. The cohort was made up of around 720 healthy bone marrow donors. All cohort members were sampled while nominally healthy, although unrecorded immune exposures were likely present. The donor was CMV seronegative and was included in the group of 352 seronegative cohort members. Every donor gave a peripheral blood sample, and the peripheral blood mononuclear cells from that sample were used for TCR beta sequencing. Genomic DNA extraction from the blood cell samples was performed with the Qiagen DNeasy Blood Extraction Kit. Broader findings and caveats from the paper: A later genetic analysis reported fewer N-insertions in productive TCRs among donors in an Asian-associated ancestry cluster than the roughly 700-donor mean. In a later analysis, HLA-associated TCR beta chains showed more clonal expansion and lower generation probabilities than non-associated chains that were equally common. In the study, 150 to 200 TCR beta chains were listed as associated with cytomegalovirus. In this cohort, only TCR beta chains were sequenced, and detectable features were limited by the absence of alpha or paired-chain data. According to the authors, the approach could potentially be generalized to other disease states and immunological phenotypes. The 87-base-pair reads could not distinguish some IMGT-functional V segments, including TRBV6-2 and TRBV6-3, so those segments were excluded. The earlier analysis of 587 of the donors excluded roughly 17 rarely observed V segments, including chromosome 9 orphons, because counts were too low. A further reported finding was that TCR beta sequences accurately predicted the HLA-A and HLA-B alleles for most subjects in the first cohort. An earlier analysis of approximately 600 of the donors showed that most TCR beta V segments appeared in productive rearrangements either about 87% or about 30% of the time, which broadly matched IMGT annotations. When HLA alleles, especially DR and DQ, strongly co-occurred, TCR associations were difficult to assign to individual alleles. Because HLA typing was missing for some donors at each locus, association tests included only the typed subset. According to a later analysis, parvovirus B19, influenza, CMV and Epstein-Barr virus appeared linked to several top co-occurrence clusters. In vitro tests confirmed that a few of the cytomegalovirus-associated TCR beta chains recognize cytomegalovirus antigens. While some public TCRs were present in many individuals, most TCR sequences turned up only very rarely across donors. In a later analysis, TCR association rates were found to vary across HLA loci, with the most associated TCRs seen for DRB1 alleles and the fewest for HLA-C alleles. At a false discovery rate of 0.05, a later analysis linked under 20,000 TCR beta sequences to specific HLA alleles. Linkage disequilibrium might explain the correlated functional status among segregating V segments, but an unknown experimental factor could not be excluded. Cytomegalovirus status was reported to be diagnosed by the classifier with high specificity and sensitivity in both the original and validation cohorts. The sequencing pipeline was judged likely to have produced a cluster of highly shared sequence variants as a technical artifact. Roughly uniform sequencing depth across donors was assumed in presence/absence analyses, although this assumption may not hold. CMV serostatus was the only immune exposure information available for the cohort. A later genetic analysis associated a missense DCLRE1C variant with V-gene and J-gene trimming of TCR beta chains, and an independent cohort replicated the association. A later analysis found that most CMV-associated TCR beta chains appeared HLA-restricted, with HLA associations seemingly driven largely by CMV exposure.

Library prep was done by the immunoSEQ multiplex PCR assay. The multiplex PCR relied on a mix of 60 forward primers for TCR Vbeta segments and 13 reverse primers for TCR Jbeta segments. Amplification of the CDR3 region of rearranged TCR beta genes was performed with a multiplex PCR assay on genomic DNA. On the Illumina HiSeq System, the amplified TCR beta libraries were sequenced as 87-base-pair reads. For the original study's pipeline: Across the roughly 640 repertoires, a later analysis counted 78 million or so unique TCR beta chains, roughly 11 million of which were shared by at least two donors. To remove PCR and sequencing errors, raw reads were error-corrected and collapsed into unique sequences using a nearest-neighbor algorithm that merged closely related sequences. CDR3 sequences were aligned to IMGT reference sequences to assign V, D and J gene segments. Each retained sequence needed at least a six-nucleotide match to both a V gene segment and a J gene segment. Rearrangements were classified as productive when the CDR3 lacked stop codons and remained in frame with V and J, and all other rearrangements were classified as non-productive. Following IMGT convention, CDR3 was defined as the stretch from the second conserved V-encoded cysteine to the conserved J-encoded phenylalanine. The earlier analysis of a few hundred of the donors excluded any sequence lacking an unambiguous match to a single V gene segment. An earlier analysis of about 590 of the donors classified V segments as functional when productive rearrangements were above 56.7% and as segregating when the standard deviation between donors was above 5%. A statistical classification framework was built to diagnose cytomegalovirus status from the catalog of TCR beta chain sequences. V and J gene assignment, in a later analysis, came from comparing TCR nucleotide sequences with IMGT/GENE-DB human TR gene sequences. The TCRdist pipeline was used in a later analysis to assign CDR3 sequences and most-parsimonious VDJ recombination scenarios. In a later analysis, each TCR beta chain was defined by its CDR3 amino acid sequence together with its V-gene family, and reads without a unique V-gene family were excluded. To address suspected cross-contamination and a sequencing artifact, a later analysis removed a few hundred highly shared, low-generation-probability nucleotide sequences. In a later analysis, a clonal expansion index for each public chain was calculated from normalized within-repertoire ranks of inferred template counts. Generation probabilities in a later analysis came from a VDJ recombination model fitted to out-of-frame rearrangements, and those results were checked against IGoR. In a later analysis, TCR-TCR, TCR-HLA and TCR-CMV co-occurrence was scored with hypergeometric tests, and a repertoire-size bias correction was applied to TCR pairs. False discovery rates were estimated in a later analysis by permuting HLA or CMV assignments 20 times. A later analysis grouped co-occurring TCRs with DBSCAN, adding TCRdist sequence similarity when clustering within HLA-allele-positive subsets. Co-occurrence clustering excluded repertoires with fewer than 30,000 or more than 120,000 public chains, plus five with anomalous nucleotide sharing. The table comes from immuneACCESS by way of TCRdb, which keeps in-frame sequences with V and J called. Part of the clones is missing from these tables; in studies checked, under half for an unresolved V gene and the rest for unknown reasons. The DNA gave D and trimming, while V, J and clone size come from that table. The sample table holds fewer than 200,000 clones, of which approximately 81% were seen once. The leading ten clones occupy around 0.8% of the sample.

Points on this clone: Its antigen remains unidentified. No base-level quality is on record; no much larger clone is a single base apart.

The sample comprised PBMCs. This chain joins TRBV6-1 to TRBJ2-6, with a tentative D gene TRBD2 over 5 matching bases. The receptor was isolated from a woman aged 18-30 years in good health and CMV-seronegative. This receptor carries the CDR3 CASSARGGPKTGANVLTF. The DNA sequence follows: TGTGCCAGCAGTGCAAGAGGAGGCCCGAAGACTGGGGCCAACGTCCTGACTTTC.